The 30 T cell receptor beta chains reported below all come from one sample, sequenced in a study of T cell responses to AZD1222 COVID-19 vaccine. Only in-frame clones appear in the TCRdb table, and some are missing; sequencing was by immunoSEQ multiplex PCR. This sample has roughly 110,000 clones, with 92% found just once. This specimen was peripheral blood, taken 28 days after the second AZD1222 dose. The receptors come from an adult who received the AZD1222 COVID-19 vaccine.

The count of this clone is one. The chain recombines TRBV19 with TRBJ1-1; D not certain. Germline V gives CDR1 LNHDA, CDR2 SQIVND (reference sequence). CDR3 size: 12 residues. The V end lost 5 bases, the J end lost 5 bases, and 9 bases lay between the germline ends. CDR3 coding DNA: TGTGCCAGTAGTGCTGTCTGGACTGAAGCTTTCTTT. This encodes CASSAVWTEAFF. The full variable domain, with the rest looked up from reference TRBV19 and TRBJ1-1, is DGGITQSPKYLFRKEGQNVTLSCEQNLNHDAMYWYRQDPGQGLRLIYYSQIVNDFQKGDIAEGYSVSREKKESFPLTVTSAQKNPTAFYLCASSAVWTEAFFGQGTRLTVV.

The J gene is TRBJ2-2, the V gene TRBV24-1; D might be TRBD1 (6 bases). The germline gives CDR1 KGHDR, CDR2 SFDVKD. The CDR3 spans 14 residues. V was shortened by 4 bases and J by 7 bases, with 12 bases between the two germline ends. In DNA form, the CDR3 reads TGTGCCACCAGTGAACCTATACAGGGCGGGGAGCTGTTTTTT. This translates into CATSEPIQGGELFF.

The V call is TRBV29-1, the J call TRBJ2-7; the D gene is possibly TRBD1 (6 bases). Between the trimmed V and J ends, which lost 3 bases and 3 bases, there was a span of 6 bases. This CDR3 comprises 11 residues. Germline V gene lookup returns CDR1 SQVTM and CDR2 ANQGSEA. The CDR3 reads CSVEDSYEQYF. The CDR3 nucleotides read TGCAGCGTTGAGGACAGCTACGAGCAGTACTTC.

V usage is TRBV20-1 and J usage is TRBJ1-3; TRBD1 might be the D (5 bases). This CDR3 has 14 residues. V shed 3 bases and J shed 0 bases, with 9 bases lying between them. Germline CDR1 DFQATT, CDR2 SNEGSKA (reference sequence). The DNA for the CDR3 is TGCAGTGCTAGTCCGGGGCTCTCTGGAAACACCATATATTTT. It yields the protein CSASPGLSGNTIYF.

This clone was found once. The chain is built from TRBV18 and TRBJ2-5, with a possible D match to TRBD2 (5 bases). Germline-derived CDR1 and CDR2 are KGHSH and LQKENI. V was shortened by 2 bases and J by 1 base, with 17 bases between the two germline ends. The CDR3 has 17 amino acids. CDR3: CASSPLYSRESQETQYF. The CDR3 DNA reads TGTGCCAGCTCACCATTATATAGTAGGGAGTCCCAAGAGACCCAGTACTTC.

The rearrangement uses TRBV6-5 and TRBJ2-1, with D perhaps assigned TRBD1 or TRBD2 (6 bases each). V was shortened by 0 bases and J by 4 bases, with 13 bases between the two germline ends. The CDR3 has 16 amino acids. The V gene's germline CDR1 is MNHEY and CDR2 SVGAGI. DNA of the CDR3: TGTGCCAGCAGTTACTCGGTAATAGGGGGGTACAATGAGCAGTTCTTC. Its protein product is CASSYSVIGGYNEQFF.

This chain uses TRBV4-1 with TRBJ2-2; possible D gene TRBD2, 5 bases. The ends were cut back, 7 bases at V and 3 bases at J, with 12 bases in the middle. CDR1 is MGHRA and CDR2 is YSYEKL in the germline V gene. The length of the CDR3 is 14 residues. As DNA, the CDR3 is TGCGCCAGCAAGAGGGAGCGGTACACCGGGGAGCTGTTTTTT. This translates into CASKRERYTGELFF.

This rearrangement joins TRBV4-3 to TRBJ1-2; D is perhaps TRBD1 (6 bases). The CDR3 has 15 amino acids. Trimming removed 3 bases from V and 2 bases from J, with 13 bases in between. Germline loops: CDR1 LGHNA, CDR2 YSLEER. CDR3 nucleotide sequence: TGCGCCAGCAGCCAGGATAACAGGGAGAACTATGGCTACACCTTC. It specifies CASSQDNRENYGYTF.

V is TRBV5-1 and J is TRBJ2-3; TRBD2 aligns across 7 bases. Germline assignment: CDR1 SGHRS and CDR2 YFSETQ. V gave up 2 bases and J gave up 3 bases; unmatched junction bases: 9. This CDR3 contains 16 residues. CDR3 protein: CASSLGSGTTTDTQYF. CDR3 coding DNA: TGCGCCAGCAGCTTAGGTTCGGGGACTACTACAGATACGCAGTATTTT.

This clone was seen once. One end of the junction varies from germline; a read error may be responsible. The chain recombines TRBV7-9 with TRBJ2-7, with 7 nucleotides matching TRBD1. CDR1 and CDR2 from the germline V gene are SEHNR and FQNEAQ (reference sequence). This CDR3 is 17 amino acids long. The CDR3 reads CACSPAGGPSSSYEQYF. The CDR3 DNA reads TGTGCCTGCAGCCCTGCAGGGGGACCCTCGAGCTCCTACGAGCAGTACTTC.

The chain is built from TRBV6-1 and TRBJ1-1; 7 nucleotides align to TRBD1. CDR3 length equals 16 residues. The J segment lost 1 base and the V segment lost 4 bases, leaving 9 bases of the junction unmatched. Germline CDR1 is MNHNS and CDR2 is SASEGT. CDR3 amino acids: CASSVVTGISNTEAFF. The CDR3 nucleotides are TGTGCCAGCAGTGTCGTGACAGGGATTTCGAACACTGAAGCTTTCTTT.

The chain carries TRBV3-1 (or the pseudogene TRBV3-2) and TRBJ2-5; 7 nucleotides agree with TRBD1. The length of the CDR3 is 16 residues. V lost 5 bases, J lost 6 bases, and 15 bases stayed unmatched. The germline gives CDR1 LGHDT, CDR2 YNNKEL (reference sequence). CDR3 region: CASSEAFDYRGQTQYF. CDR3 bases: TGTGCCAGCAGCGAAGCTTTCGATTACAGGGGACAGACCCAGTACTTC.

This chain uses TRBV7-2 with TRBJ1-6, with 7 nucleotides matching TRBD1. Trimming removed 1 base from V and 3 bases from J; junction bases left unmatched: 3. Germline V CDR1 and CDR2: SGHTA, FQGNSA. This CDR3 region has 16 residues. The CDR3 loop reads CASSLDWDSYNSPLHF. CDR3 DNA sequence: TGTGCCAGCAGCTTAGATTGGGACAGCTATAATTCACCCCTCCACTTT.

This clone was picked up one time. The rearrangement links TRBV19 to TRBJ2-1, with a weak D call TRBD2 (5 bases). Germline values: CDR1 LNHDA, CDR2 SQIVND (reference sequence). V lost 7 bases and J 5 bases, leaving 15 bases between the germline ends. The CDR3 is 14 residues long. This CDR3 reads CASTQRGSDNEQFF. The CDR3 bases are TGTGCCAGTACCCAACGCGGGTCAGACAATGAGCAGTTCTTC.

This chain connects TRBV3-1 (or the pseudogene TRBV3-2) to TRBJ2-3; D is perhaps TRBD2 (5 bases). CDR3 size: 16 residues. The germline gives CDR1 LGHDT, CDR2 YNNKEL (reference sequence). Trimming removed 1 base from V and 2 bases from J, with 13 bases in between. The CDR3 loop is CASSQGAGLATDTQYF. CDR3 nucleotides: TGTGCCAGCAGCCAAGGGGCAGGACTCGCCACAGATACGCAGTATTTT.

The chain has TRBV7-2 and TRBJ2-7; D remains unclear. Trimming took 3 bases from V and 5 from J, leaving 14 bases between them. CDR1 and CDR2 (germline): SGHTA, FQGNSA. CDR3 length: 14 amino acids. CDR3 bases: TGTGCCAGCAGCTTGAGCGTCAGCCTAGACGAGCAGTACTTC. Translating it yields CASSLSVSLDEQYF.

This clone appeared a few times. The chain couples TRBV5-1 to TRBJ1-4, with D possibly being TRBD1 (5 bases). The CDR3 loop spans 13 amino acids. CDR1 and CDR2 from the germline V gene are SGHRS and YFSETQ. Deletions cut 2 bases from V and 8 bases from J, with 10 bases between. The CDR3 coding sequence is TGCGCCAGCAGCTTCACCTCAGGGGAAAAACTGTTTTTT. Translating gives CASSFTSGEKLFF.

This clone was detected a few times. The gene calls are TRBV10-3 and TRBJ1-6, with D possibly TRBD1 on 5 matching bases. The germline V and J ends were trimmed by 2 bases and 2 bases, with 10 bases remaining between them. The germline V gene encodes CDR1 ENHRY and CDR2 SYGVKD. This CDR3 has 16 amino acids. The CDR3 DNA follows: TGTGCCATCAGTGAGGGCGGGGACGCCTATAATTCACCCCTCCACTTT. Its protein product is CAISEGGDAYNSPLHF.

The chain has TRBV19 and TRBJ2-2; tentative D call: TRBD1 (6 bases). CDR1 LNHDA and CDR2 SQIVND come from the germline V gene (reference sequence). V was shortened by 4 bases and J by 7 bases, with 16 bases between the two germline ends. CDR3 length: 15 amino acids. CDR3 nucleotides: TGTGCCAGTAGTACACAGGGAAGTGCGGTCGGGGAGCTGTTTTTT. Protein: CASSTQGSAVGELFF.

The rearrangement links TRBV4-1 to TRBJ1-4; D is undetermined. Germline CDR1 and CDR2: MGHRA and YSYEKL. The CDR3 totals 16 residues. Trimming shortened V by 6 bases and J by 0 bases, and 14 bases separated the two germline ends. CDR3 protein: CASRQTPTATNEKLFF. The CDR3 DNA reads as TGCGCCAGCAGGCAGACACCTACTGCAACTAATGAAAAACTGTTTTTT.

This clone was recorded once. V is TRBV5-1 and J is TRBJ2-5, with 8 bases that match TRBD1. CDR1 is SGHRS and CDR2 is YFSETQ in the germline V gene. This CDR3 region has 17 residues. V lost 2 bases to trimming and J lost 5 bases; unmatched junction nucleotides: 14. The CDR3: CASSFIIRRGRKETQYF. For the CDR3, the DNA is TGCGCCAGCAGCTTCATAATTCGCAGGGGGCGGAAGGAGACCCAGTACTTC.

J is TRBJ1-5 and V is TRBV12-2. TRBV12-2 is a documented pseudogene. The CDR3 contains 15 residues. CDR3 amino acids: CASRFTGASNQPQHF. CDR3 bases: TGTGCAAGTCGCTTTACGGGGGCAAGCAATCAGCCCCAGCATTTT.

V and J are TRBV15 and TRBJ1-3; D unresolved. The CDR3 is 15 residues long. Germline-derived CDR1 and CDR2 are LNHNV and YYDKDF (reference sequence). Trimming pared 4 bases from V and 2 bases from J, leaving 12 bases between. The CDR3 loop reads CATSKPRGTGNTIYF. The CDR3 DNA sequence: TGTGCCACCAGCAAACCTAGAGGGACTGGAAACACCATATATTTT.

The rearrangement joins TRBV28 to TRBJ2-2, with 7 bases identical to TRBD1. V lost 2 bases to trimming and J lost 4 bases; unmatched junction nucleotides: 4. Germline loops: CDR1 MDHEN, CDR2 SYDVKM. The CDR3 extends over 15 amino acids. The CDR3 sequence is CASSLRGRVTGELFF. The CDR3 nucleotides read TGTGCCAGCAGTTTAAGGGGGCGAGTCACCGGGGAGCTGTTTTTT.

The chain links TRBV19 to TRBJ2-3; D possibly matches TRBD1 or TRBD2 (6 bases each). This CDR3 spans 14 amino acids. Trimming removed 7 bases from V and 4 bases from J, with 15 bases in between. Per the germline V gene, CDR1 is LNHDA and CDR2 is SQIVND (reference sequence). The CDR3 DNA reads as TGTGCCAGTAATAAAAGGGGGGCCGCAGATACGCAGTATTTT. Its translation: CASNKRGAADTQYF.

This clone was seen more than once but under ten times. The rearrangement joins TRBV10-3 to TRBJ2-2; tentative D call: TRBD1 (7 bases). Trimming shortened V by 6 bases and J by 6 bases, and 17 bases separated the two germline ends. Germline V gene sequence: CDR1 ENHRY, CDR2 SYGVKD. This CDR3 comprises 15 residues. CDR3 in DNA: TGTGCCATCAGGCCAGGGGGTGGAGGGTCCGGGGAGCTGTTTTTT. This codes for CAIRPGGGGSGELFF.

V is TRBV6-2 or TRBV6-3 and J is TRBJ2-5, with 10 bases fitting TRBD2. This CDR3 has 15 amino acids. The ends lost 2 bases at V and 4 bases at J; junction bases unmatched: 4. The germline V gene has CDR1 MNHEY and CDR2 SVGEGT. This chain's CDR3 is CASSYDVAGGETQYF. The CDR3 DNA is TGTGCCAGCAGTTACGACGTAGCGGGAGGAGAGACCCAGTACTTC.

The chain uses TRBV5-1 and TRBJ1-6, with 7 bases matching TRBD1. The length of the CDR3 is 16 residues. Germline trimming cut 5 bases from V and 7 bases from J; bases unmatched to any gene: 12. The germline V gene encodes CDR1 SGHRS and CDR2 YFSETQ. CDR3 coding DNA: TGCGCCAGCAGGACAGCTCCGGGACAGCCCAATTCACCCCTCCACTTT. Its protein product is CASRTAPGQPNSPLHF. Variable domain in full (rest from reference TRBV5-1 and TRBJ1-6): KAGVTQTPRYLIKTRGQQVTLSCSPISGHRSVSWYQQTPGQGLQFLFEYFSETQRNKGNFPGRFSGRQFSNSRSEMNVSTLELGDSALYLCASRTAPGQPNSPLHFGNGTRLTVT.

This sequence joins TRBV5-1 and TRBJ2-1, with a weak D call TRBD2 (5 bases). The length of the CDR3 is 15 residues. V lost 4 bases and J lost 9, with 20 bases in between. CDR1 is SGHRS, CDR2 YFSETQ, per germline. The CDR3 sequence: CASSEGSRGDSEQFF. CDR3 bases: TGCGCCAGCAGCGAAGGGAGTCGTGGGGATAGTGAGCAGTTCTTC.

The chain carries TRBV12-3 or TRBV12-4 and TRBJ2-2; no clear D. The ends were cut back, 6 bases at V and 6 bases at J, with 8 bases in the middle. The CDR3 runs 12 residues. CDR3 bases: TGTGCCAGCAGCCAAGCCCCCGGGGAGCTGTTTTTT. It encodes CASSQAPGELFF.